The rows below give T cell receptor beta chains drawn from one sample of a study of T cell changes during pregnancy in multiple sclerosis. Method: immunoSEQ multiplex PCR; TCRdb's copy keeps in-frame clones and lacks some. The data show some 20,000 clones, around 89% seen once. The sequencing used CD8+ T cells from peripheral blood mononuclear cells, collected in the third trimester of pregnancy. The receptors come from a female donor in good health, enrolled as a control in a pregnancy study. CDR3s include the opening cysteine and the closing phenylalanine or tryptophan. Each record gives: D gene, J gene, clone size, V gene, CDR3 protein, CDR3 DNA. D genes are given only for firm matches. The size field is filled for only some rows; it gives once, few, many or a size class.

. | TRBJ2-5 | once | TRBV29-1 | CSVAGTIKTQYF | TGCAGCGTTGCGGGGACAATCAAGACCCAGTACTTC
TRBD1 | TRBJ1-4 | once | TRBV19 | CASSIGGTGAEKLFF | TGTGCCAGTAGTATTGGTGGGACAGGGGCGGAAAAACTGTTTTTT
. | TRBJ2-3 | once | TRBV6-5 | CASSYGRADTQYF | TGTGCCAGCAGTTATGGTCGGGCAGATACGCAGTATTTT
. | TRBJ2-1 | . | TRBV27 | CASSFHNEQFF | TGTGCCAGCAGTTTCCATAATGAGCAGTTCTTC
. | TRBJ2-7 | . | TRBV5-6 | CASSLGTVYEQYF | TGTGCCAGCAGCTTGGGGACAGTTTACGAGCAGTACTTC
. | TRBJ2-7 | . | TRBV7-8 | CASSFKYEQYF | TGTGCCAGCAGCTTCAAATACGAGCAGTACTTC
. | TRBJ2-7 | . | TRBV7-9 | CASSLSVRQYEQYF | TGTGCCAGCAGCTTATCGGTCCGACAGTACGAGCAGTACTTC
. | TRBJ1-2 | . | TRBV9 | CASSVLTGDNYGYTF | TGTGCCAGCAGCGTACTAACCGGAGACAACTATGGCTACACCTTC
. | TRBJ1-4 | . | TRBV10-3 | CAISESREYPNEKLFF | TGTGCCATCAGTGAGTCGAGGGAGTACCCAAATGAAAAACTGTTTTTT
. | TRBJ2-3 | . | TRBV7-9 | CASSLPTSTDTQYF | TGTGCCAGCAGCCTTCCGACTAGCACAGATACGCAGTATTTT
TRBD1 | TRBJ1-5 | . | TRBV27 | CASSLRQGGQPQHF | TGTGCCAGCAGTTTGAGACAGGGAGGTCAGCCCCAGCATTTT
. | TRBJ1-1 | . | TRBV6-5 | CASSYSTGPGTEAFF | TGTGCCAGCAGTTACTCGACGGGCCCGGGGACTGAAGCTTTCTTT
. | TRBJ1-5 | . | TRBV2 | CASMLGVGNQPQHF | TGTGCCAGCATGTTAGGGGTGGGCAATCAGCCCCAGCATTTT
. | TRBJ1-2 | . | TRBV7-9 | CASSLLRGLLYGYTF | TGTGCCAGCAGCTTACTAAGGGGCCTTCTCTATGGCTACACCTTC
. | TRBJ2-6 | . | TRBV19 | CASSTPTVYGANVLTF | TGTGCCAGTAGTACGCCGACAGTCTATGGGGCCAACGTCCTGACTTTC
. | TRBJ1-5 | . | TRBV5-1 | CASKWDLGNQPQHF | TGCGCCAGCAAATGGGACTTGGGCAATCAGCCCCAGCATTTT
TRBD1 | TRBJ1-2 | few | TRBV2 | CASSELGGTGDGYTF | TGTGCCAGCAGTGAATTGGGAGGGACAGGGGATGGCTACACCTTC
TRBD1 | TRBJ2-2 | once | TRBV5-1 | CASSPRDREDGELFF | TGCGCCAGCAGCCCCCGGGACAGGGAAGACGGGGAGCTGTTTTTT
TRBD2 | TRBJ2-1 | . | TRBV7-8 | CASSQISGRAANEQFF | TGTGCCAGCAGCCAGATTAGCGGGAGGGCCGCTAATGAGCAGTTCTTC
. | TRBJ1-3 | . | TRBV9 | CASSLQGAGNTIYF | TGTGCCAGCAGCTTACAGGGAGCCGGAAACACCATATATTTT
TRBD2 | TRBJ2-5 | . | TRBV23-1 | CASSQAGGQETQYF | TGCGCCAGCAGTCAAGCGGGAGGGCAAGAGACCCAGTACTTC
. | TRBJ2-4 | . | TRBV19 | CASSTPDTAKNIQYF | TGTGCCAGTAGTACCCCGGACACAGCCAAAAACATTCAGTACTTC
TRBD2 | TRBJ2-1 | . | TRBV18 | CASSPGLDGNEQFF | TGTGCCAGCTCACCTGGACTAGATGGTAATGAGCAGTTCTTC
TRBD1 | TRBJ2-1 | . | TRBV6-5 | CASSRDRESYNEQFF | TGTGCCAGCAGTCGGGACAGGGAGTCCTACAATGAGCAGTTCTTC
TRBD1 | TRBJ2-5 | . | TRBV27 | CASSFEGAGETQYF | TGTGCCAGCAGTTTTGAGGGGGCGGGAGAGACCCAGTACTTC
TRBD2 | TRBJ2-3 | . | TRBV7-9 | CASSPEAGEYTDTQYF | TGTGCCAGCAGCCCCGAGGCGGGAGAGTACACAGATACGCAGTATTTT